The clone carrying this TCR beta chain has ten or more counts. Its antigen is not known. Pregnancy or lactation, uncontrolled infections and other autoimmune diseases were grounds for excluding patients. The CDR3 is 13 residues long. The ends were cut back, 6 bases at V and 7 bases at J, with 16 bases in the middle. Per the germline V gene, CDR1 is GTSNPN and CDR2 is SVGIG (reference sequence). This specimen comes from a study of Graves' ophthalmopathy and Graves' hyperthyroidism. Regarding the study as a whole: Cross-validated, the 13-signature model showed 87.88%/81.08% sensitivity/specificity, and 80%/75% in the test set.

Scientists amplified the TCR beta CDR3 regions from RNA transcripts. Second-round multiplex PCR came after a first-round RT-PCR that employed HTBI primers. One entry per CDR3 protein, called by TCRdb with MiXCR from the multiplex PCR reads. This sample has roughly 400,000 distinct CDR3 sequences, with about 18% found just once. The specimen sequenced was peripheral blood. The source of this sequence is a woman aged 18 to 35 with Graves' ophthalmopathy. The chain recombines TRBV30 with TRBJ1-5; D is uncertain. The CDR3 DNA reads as TGTGCCTGCGCCCACGAGGGTGGGCAGCCCCAGCATTTT. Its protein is CACAHEGGQPQHF.